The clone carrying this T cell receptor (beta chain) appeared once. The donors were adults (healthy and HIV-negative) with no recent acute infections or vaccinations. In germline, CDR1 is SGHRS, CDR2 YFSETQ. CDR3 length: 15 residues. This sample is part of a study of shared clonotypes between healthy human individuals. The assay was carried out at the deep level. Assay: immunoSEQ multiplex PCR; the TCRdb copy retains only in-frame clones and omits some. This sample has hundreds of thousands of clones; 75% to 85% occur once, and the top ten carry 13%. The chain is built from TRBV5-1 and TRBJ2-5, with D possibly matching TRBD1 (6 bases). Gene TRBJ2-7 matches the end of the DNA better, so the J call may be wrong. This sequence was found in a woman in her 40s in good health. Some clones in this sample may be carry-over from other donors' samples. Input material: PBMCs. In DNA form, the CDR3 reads TGCGCCAGCAGCTTGTTCTCAGGGGTACTTTACGAGCAGTACTTC. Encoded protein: CASSLFSGVLYEQYF.